Sequencing of this TCR beta chain was carried out in a study of beta chain features in type 1 diabetes listed by TCRdb under 2018. Study-level background: Mean age, gender distribution, total cell number and subset yield did not differ between patients and healthy donors. A total of 85 million to 110 million sorted cells were examined across all samples, and RNA yield correlated strongly with the number of cells per subset. In the study, TCRB repertoires of sorted circulating CD4+ T cell subsets from recently diagnosed type 1 diabetes patients were compared with those of matched healthy donors. Naive and central memory subsets were obtained from all 30 or so donors, but regulatory and stem cell-like memory subsets were isolated from only 8 patients and about 8 healthy donors. The paper's findings and limits, for the study overall: HLA sub-analyses involved small numbers of individuals, so any influence of HLA type on TCRB rearrangement remained unresolved. PCR might favor shorter templates, but patient and control samples were amplified and corrected together, so any skew would affect both groups equally. At VDJ recombination sites, type 1 diabetes patients had fewer insertions and more deleted nucleotides, which implies abnormalities in thymic rearrangement. Sequencing cDNA rather than genomic DNA could over-represent highly expressing activated cells, although activation and CD3 levels did not differ between groups. In all four CD4+ subsets, TCRB CDR3 length was moderately but significantly shorter in type 1 diabetes patients. Naive, central memory and regulatory TCRB repertoires appeared to be more alike among patients than among healthy donors.

Each donor gave one peripheral blood draw, roughly 120 mL on average, collected into heparinised tubes. Naive, central memory, regulatory and stem cell-like memory CD4+ T cells were sorted on a BD FACSAria II using a panel including CD45RO, CCR7, CD25, CD127, CD95 and CD27. Purity was above 95% for every sorted population. PBMCs were isolated right away by Lymphoprep density gradient centrifugation and were stained directly, without culture. Samples were stained and sorted in pairs, with one healthy donor and one patient per experiment, so that batch effects were minimized. The entire amount of isolated RNA was reverse transcribed using the High Capacity cDNA Reverse Transcription Kit, so the sequenced TCRB transcripts were expressed ones. Deep immunoSEQ sequencing was performed on naive, central memory and regulatory T cell samples, with an average of approximately 3.9 million total reads per sample. Sorted cells were lysed in RLT buffer and RNA was extracted with DNase-treated RNeasy Micro or Mini kits, depending on cell number. To prevent cross-contamination, every cell subset was processed on its own, while patient and healthy donor samples were processed together. Using the immunoSEQ multiplex PCR, TCRB sequences were amplified from cDNA into 87-bp fragments spanning the CDR3 region. The amplicons were sequenced using the Illumina HiSeq platform. In the authors' own workflow: PCR bias was corrected computationally using synthetic template baselines, and reads within Hamming distance 2 were collapsed, with unmergeable singletons discarded. By aligning reads against IMGT, V, D and J genes, CDR3 length, and insertions or deletions at six rearrangement sites were assigned. Clonotype counts were normalized to sorted cell number within each subset before computing true diversity and Gini coefficients with the tcR R package. Repertoire sharing was quantified using the overlap coefficient calculated on TCRB nucleotide sequences. As a proxy for the pre-selection repertoire, out-of-frame TCRB sequences from naive cells were analyzed. Held by TCRdb, this immuneACCESS table contains in-frame sequences only and omits some clones. Under half of the omission traces to an unresolved V gene where checked; the cause of the rest is unknown. The D gene and trimming were derived from the DNA, and the V and J assignments and clone size from that table. The sample yields some 250,000 clones; under 13% were counted once. Around 0.017% of the sample is taken by the ten largest.

About this clone: What antigen it recognizes has not been identified. No base-level quality is on record; no much larger clone is a single base apart.

This clonotype was sampled from a man between 25 and 39 years old with type 1 diabetes. Sequencing used naive CD4+ T cells from blood. Interpreted using the paper, the cell subset or site label stands for: true naive CD4+ T cells.

The CDR3 corresponds to CASALDSYNEQFF. The DNA sequence reads TGTGCCAGCGCCCTAGACTCCTACAATGAGCAGTTCTTC. Recombination linked TRBV2 to TRBJ2-1; the D gene cannot be named for sure. Per the germline V gene, SNHLY is the CDR1 and FYNNEI is the CDR2. V is shortened by 8 bases, J by 0 bases, and the region joining them spans 8 bases. Inclusive of the bounding cysteine and phenylalanine, the CDR3 is 13 residues long. CDR3 DNA only is kept here, 39 bases in frame from base 1.